This TCR beta chain was identified in a study of cytomegalovirus exposure and HLA in healthy donors. Study at large: An early data release held 70 million to 90 million unique TCRs from HLA-typed donors.

Turning to this clone: The antigen is not known.

Primers for the PCR totalled 60 Vbeta and 13 Jbeta. Sequencing was performed with immunoSEQ multiplex PCR; in TCRdb, only in-frame clones are kept and a portion is missing. This table holds around 130,000 clones, roughly 80% found once. The study, taken as a whole, reports: Analyzed later, association rates of TCRs varied across HLA loci, with DRB1 most and HLA-C fewest. In vitro testing confirmed a few CMV-associated chains as specific for CMV antigens. A link between a missense DCLRE1C variant and TCR beta V- and J-gene trimming emerged from a later analysis.

The TCR comes from a woman aged 55-70 years in good health and CMV-seronegative. Sequenced: PBMCs.

The CDR3: CASSEFGASTDTQYF. The CDR3 DNA reads TGTGCCAGCAGTGAATTTGGGGCTAGCACAGATACGCAGTATTTT. The chain recombines TRBV25-1 with TRBJ2-3, with D possibly TRBD1 on 5 matching bases. CDR1 and CDR2 (germline): MGHDK, SYGVNS. The length of the CDR3 is 15 residues. V was clipped by 1 base and J by 0 bases, with 8 bases between them.